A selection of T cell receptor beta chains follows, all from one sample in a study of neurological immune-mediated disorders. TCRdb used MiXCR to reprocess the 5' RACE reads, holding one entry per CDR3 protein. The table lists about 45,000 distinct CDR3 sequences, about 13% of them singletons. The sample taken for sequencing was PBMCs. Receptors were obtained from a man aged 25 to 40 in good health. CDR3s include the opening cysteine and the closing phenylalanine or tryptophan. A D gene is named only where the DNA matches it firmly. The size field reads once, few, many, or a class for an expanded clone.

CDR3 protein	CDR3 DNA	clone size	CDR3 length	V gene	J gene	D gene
CSARDRRLPYNEQFF	TGCAGTGCTAGAGATAGGCGGCTCCCCTACAATGAGCAGTTCTTC	many	15	TRBV20-1	TRBJ2-1	NA
CASSSGAGASYEQYF	TGTGCCAGCAGTTCAGGGGCAGGGGCCTCCTACGAGCAGTACTTC	many	15	TRBV6-6	TRBJ2-7	NA
CASSLEAGRGNEQFF	TGTGCCAGCAGCTTGGAAGCGGGAAGAGGCAATGAGCAGTTCTTC	many	15	TRBV5-6	TRBJ2-1	TRBD2
CASSLSSLREQFF	TGTGCCAGCAGTTTATCTTCACTCCGGGAGCAGTTCTTC	medium-sized	13	TRBV27	TRBJ2-1	NA
CASSPRDHSYEQYF	TGTGCCAGCAGCCCTCGGGACCATAGCTACGAGCAGTACTTC	many	14	TRBV7-9	TRBJ2-7	NA
CSTIGGQTYGYTF	TGCAGCACCATAGGGGGACAGACCTATGGCTACACCTTC	many	13	TRBV29-1	TRBJ1-2	TRBD1
CASSLARTGVYEQYF	TGTGCCAGCAGCTTAGCAAGGACAGGGGTCTACGAGCAGTACTTC	many	15	TRBV7-8	TRBJ2-7	TRBD1
CASSSERGQPQHF	TGCGCCAGCAGCTCCGAGAGAGGACAGCCCCAGCATTTT	many	13	TRBV5-1	TRBJ1-5	NA
CSVDSGLAGGPETQYF	TGCAGCGTTGATTCGGGACTAGCGGGAGGGCCGGAGACCCAGTACTTC	once	16	TRBV29-1	TRBJ2-5	TRBD2
CASSFLAGRGETQYF	TGTGCCAGCAGCTTTCTAGCGGGCAGGGGAGAGACCCAGTACTTC	many	15	TRBV7-8	TRBJ2-5	TRBD2
CASSYGGYQETQYF	TGTGCCAGCAGCTATGGGGGCTACCAAGAGACCCAGTACTTC	few	14	TRBV7-6	TRBJ2-5	NA
CASSLGLDRSSYEQYF	TGCGCCAGCAGCTTGGGCCTTGACAGGAGCTCCTACGAGCAGTACTTC	many	16	TRBV5-1	TRBJ2-7	NA
CASRKDRAEAQHF	TGTGCCAGCAGGAAGGACAGGGCTGAGGCCCAGCATTTT	many	13	TRBV27	TRBJ1-5	TRBD1
CASSLLVRDTDTQYF	TGTGCCAGCAGCTTGTTAGTCAGGGACACAGATACGCAGTATTTT	many	15	TRBV5-6	TRBJ2-3	NA
CASSASGREGREQYF	TGTGCCAGCAGCGCCTCAGGGCGGGAGGGCCGCGAGCAGTACTTC	many	15	TRBV9	TRBJ2-7	TRBD2
CASSPRVNYNEQFF	TGCGCCAGCAGCCCCCGGGTCAACTACAATGAGCAGTTCTTC	many	14	TRBV5-1	TRBJ2-1	NA
CASWEHRVPNNQPQHF	TGTGCCAGCTGGGAACATCGGGTCCCAAACAATCAGCCCCAGCATTTT	many	16	TRBV6-1	TRBJ1-5	NA
CSASRESGDSPLHF	TGCAGTGCTAGTCGGGAATCCGGCGATTCACCCCTCCACTTT	many	14	TRBV20-1	TRBJ1-6	NA
CSVASASGPTQQETQYF	TGCAGCGTTGCATCGGCTAGCGGCCCTACTCAGCAAGAGACCCAGTACTTC	many	17	TRBV29-1	TRBJ2-5	TRBD2
CSVERQGGVEQFF	TGCAGCGTTGAGCGACAGGGAGGGGTTGAGCAGTTCTTC	many	13	TRBV29-1	TRBJ2-1	NA
CASSLEGREGLDTQYF	TGTGCCAGCAGCTTAGAAGGTCGGGAGGGCCTTGATACGCAGTATTTT	many	16	TRBV7-9	TRBJ2-3	TRBD2
CASSPEFSYEQYF	TGCGCCAGCAGCCCCGAGTTCTCCTACGAGCAGTACTTC	many	13	TRBV5-1	TRBJ2-7	NA